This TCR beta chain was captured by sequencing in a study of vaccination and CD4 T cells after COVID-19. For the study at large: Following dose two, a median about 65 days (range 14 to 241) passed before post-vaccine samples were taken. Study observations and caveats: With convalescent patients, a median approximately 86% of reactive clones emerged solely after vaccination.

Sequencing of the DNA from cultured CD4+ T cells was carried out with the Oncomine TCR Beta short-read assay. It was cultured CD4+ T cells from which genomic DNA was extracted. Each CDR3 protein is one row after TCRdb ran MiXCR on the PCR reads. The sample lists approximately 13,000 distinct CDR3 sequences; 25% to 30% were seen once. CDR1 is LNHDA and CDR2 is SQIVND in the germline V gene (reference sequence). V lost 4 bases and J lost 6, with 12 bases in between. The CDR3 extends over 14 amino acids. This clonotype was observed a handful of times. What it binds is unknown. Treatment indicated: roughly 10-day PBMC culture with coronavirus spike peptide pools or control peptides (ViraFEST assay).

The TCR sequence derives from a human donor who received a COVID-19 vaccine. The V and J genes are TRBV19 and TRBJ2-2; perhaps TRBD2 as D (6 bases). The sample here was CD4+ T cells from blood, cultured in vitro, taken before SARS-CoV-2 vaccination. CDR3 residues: CASSTGSGSGELFF. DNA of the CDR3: TGTGCCAGTAGTACCGGGAGTGGGTCCGGGGAGCTGTTTTTT.